The next 27 T cell receptor beta chains were all read from a single sample in a study of T cell responses to AZD1222 COVID-19 vaccine. Libraries were prepared by immunoSEQ multiplex PCR; TCRdb keeps only in-frame clonotypes and omits some of them. The sample contains around 30,000 clones, over 85% of which appear only once. Sequencing was performed on peripheral blood, taken on day 0 of AZD1222 vaccination. The receptors shown here come from an adult in good health.

DNA of the CDR3: TGTGCCAGCAGCCCCCTTCGGGCTTCCACAGATACGCAGTATTTT. Protein: CASSPLRASTDTQYF. The V and J genes are TRBV5-5 and TRBJ2-3, with D unclear. The CDR3 covers 15 residues. The germline gives CDR1 SGHKS, CDR2 YYEKEE (reference sequence). V lost 4 bases and J lost 2, with 14 bases in between.

The chain couples TRBV5-4 to TRBJ2-3; 11 bases agree with TRBD2. CDR3 length: 16 residues. Losses at the gene ends were 0 bases for V and 6 bases for J; bases not matched to a gene: 6. CDR1 is SGHNT and CDR2 is YYREEE in the germline V gene (reference sequence). CDR3 nucleotide sequence: TGTGCCAGCAGCTTGGATAGCGGGGGGGCTAGGGATACGCAGTATTTT. It yields the protein CASSLDSGGARDTQYF.

The chain joins TRBV5-5 to TRBJ2-7; 12 positions match TRBD1. Germline loops: CDR1 SGHKS, CDR2 YYEKEE (reference sequence). There are 15 residues in the CDR3. V dropped 4 bases and J dropped 4; count of bases not matched to a gene: 6. CDR3 DNA sequence: TGTGCCAGCAGCCAGGGACAGGGGGCGCCTTACGAGCAGTACTTC. Protein product: CASSQGQGAPYEQYF.

The V and J genes are TRBV4-3 and TRBJ1-1; D not certain. The germline V gene has CDR1 LGHNA and CDR2 YSLEER. There are 13 residues in the CDR3. The germline V and J ends were trimmed by 4 bases and 9 bases, with 15 bases remaining between them. The CDR3 loop is CASSLLSGDKAFF. CDR3 coding DNA: TGCGCCAGCAGCCTACTCTCGGGAGACAAAGCTTTCTTT.

DNA for the CDR3: TGTGCCAGTAGGGCAGGGACCAACACCGGGGAGCTGTTTTTT. Translated, it gives CASRAGTNTGELFF. The V gene is TRBV19, the J gene TRBJ2-2; D might be TRBD1 or TRBD2, each matching 5 bases. CDR3 length: 14 amino acids. V was cut by 6 bases and J by 2 bases, with 10 bases left in between. Per the germline V gene, CDR1 is LNHDA and CDR2 is SQIVND (reference sequence).

The chain links TRBV28 to TRBJ1-4; D is unclear. V shed 6 bases and J shed 3 bases, with 8 bases lying between them. The length of the CDR3 is 13 residues. Germline assignment: CDR1 MDHEN and CDR2 SYDVKM. CDR3 sequence reads: CASSLLANEKLFF. The DNA for the CDR3 is TGTGCCAGCAGCCTATTGGCTAATGAAAAACTGTTTTTT.

V is TRBV18 and J is TRBJ1-2, with D possibly being TRBD1 (6 bases). The CDR3 totals 14 residues. Germline lookup yields CDR1 KGHSH and CDR2 LQKENI. V was trimmed by 0 bases and J by 1 base, leaving 6 bases between them. The DNA for the CDR3 is TGTGCCAGCTCACCACCGGACAGTAACTATGGCTACACCTTC. It is translated as CASSPPDSNYGYTF.

V is TRBV2 and J is TRBJ2-1; D gene ambiguous. The CDR3 is made up of 13 amino acids. Germline CDR1 and CDR2: SNHLY and FYNNEI. V lost 8 bases, J lost 5 bases, and 13 bases lay in between. In nucleotides, the CDR3 is TGTGCCAGCTGTTGGTCCCGGAACAATGAGCAGTTCTTC. Protein sequence: CASCWSRNNEQFF.

There are a few counts of this clone. The chain has TRBV25-1 and TRBJ2-2; a possible D gene is TRBD1 (6 bases). V was trimmed by 2 bases and J by 3 bases, leaving 16 bases between them. This CDR3 has 17 amino acids. The germline V gene has CDR1 MGHDK and CDR2 SYGVNS. The CDR3 region has the DNA TGTGCCAGCAGTGAACTCCTGTCGGACAGCTACACCGGGGAGCTGTTTTTT. This encodes CASSELLSDSYTGELFF.

The V gene is TRBV6-5, the J gene TRBJ1-5, with 9 bases fitting TRBD1. The junction had 10 bases not matched to a gene; V was cut back by 5 bases and J by 8 bases. Germline V gives CDR1 MNHEY, CDR2 SVGAGI. The CDR3 runs to 15 residues. CDR3 sequence reads: CASSKQGASREPQHF. CDR3 DNA: TGTGCCAGCAGTAAACAGGGGGCCTCGAGGGAGCCCCAGCATTTT.

CDR3 sequence reads: CASSSGGNYGYTF. For the CDR3, the DNA is TGTGCCAGCAGTTCCGGAGGGAACTATGGCTACACCTTC. V and J are TRBV2 and TRBJ1-2; D unclear. The CDR3 length is 13 residues. The V gene lost 5 bases and the J gene lost 2 bases, with 9 bases spanning the gap. Per germline, CDR1 SNHLY and CDR2 FYNNEI.

The chain recombines TRBV27 with TRBJ2-7; weak D call: TRBD1 (5 bases). The CDR3 has 13 amino acids. V lost 6 bases and J 2 bases, leaving 11 bases between the germline ends. Looked up from germline, CDR1 is MNHEY and CDR2 is SMNVEV (reference sequence). CDR3 sequence: CASSLTDTYEQYF. The CDR3 DNA reads TGTGCCAGCAGCTTGACAGACACCTACGAGCAGTACTTC.

Details on this clone: One junction end does not reproduce the germline sequence, and a read error may be involved. Other nucleotide sequences in the sample specify the same CDR3. V and J are TRBV15 and TRBJ1-6; TRBD1 aligns across 8 bases. The CDR3 is 20 residues long. Germline V gene sequence: CDR1 LNHNV, CDR2 YYDKDF (reference sequence). CDR3 sequence reads: CATSSDKQFVRGPGNSPLHF. The CDR3 nucleotides read TGTGCCACCAGCAGCGACAAGCAGTTCGTCAGGGGGCCGGGGAATTCACCCCTCCATTTT.

The gene calls are TRBV5-6 and TRBJ1-2; TRBD1 matches at 9 bases. The CDR3 length is 14 residues. With V trimmed by 0 bases and J by 7 bases, 4 bases remained unmatched. In germline, CDR1 is SGHDT, CDR2 YYEEEE. CDR3 residues: CASSLGTGAFGYTF. As DNA, the CDR3 is TGTGCCAGCAGCTTGGGGACAGGGGCCTTTGGCTACACCTTC.

This clone was detected once. CDR3 residues: CASSLTGYGSPLHF. The CDR3 DNA sequence: TGTGCCAGCAGCCTGACAGGGTATGGTTCACCCCTCCACTTT. The J gene is TRBJ1-6, the V gene TRBV11-3; 7 bases align to TRBD1. The length of the CDR3 is 14 residues. The germline V gene has CDR1 SGHNT and CDR2 YENEEA. With 5 bases clipped from V and 9 bases from J, the junction kept 7 bases outside the gene matches.

The J gene is TRBJ1-2, the V gene TRBV24-1; no definite D call. Trimming took off 10 bases at V and 5 bases at J, with 16 bases between the two ends. This CDR3 is built from 13 residues. CDR1 is KGHDR, CDR2 SFDVKD, per germline. CDR3 in amino acids: CATHPGPGYGYTF. Written as DNA, the CDR3 is TGTGCCACACACCCGGGCCCGGGGTATGGCTACACCTTC.

This chain joins TRBV11-2 and TRBJ1-1; no firm D call. The CDR3 covers 13 residues. In germline, CDR1 is SGHAT, CDR2 FQNNGV. V shed 5 bases and J shed 11 bases, with 18 bases lying between them. The CDR3 loop is CASSLAGPTQAFF. CDR3 nucleotides: TGTGCCAGCAGCCTCGCGGGTCCCACGCAGGCTTTCTTT.

Only a few counts were recorded for this clone. The V call is TRBV15, the J call TRBJ2-7; unclear D gene. V was shortened by 3 bases and J by 4 bases, with 16 bases between the two germline ends. Germline V gene sequence: CDR1 LNHNV, CDR2 YYDKDF (reference sequence). The CDR3 has 15 residues. CDR3 DNA sequence: TGTGCCACCAGCAGCTCACTCACTTCCATATACGAGCAGTACTTC. Encoded protein: CATSSSLTSIYEQYF.

This clone appeared a few times. The rearrangement joins TRBV25-1 to TRBJ1-4, with TRBD1 matching 7 bases. Germline V CDR1 and CDR2: MGHDK, SYGVNS. The CDR3 is 15 amino acids. V lost 7 bases to trimming and J lost 4 bases; unmatched junction nucleotides: 9. CDR3 nucleotide sequence: TGTGCCAGCACTGACGAGACAGGGTTTAATGAAAAACTGTTTTTT. Protein product: CASTDETGFNEKLFF. Full variable domain (missing parts from reference TRBV25-1 and TRBJ1-4): EADIYQTPRYLVIGTGKKITLECSQTMGHDKMYWYQQDPGMELHLIHYSYGVNSTEKGDLSSESTVSRIRTEHFPLTLESARPSHTSQYLCASTDETGFNEKLFFGSGTQLSVL.

The chain is built from TRBV9 and TRBJ2-7; the match to TRBD1 covers 7 bases. The CDR3 contains 14 residues. Germline V gene lookup returns CDR1 SGDLS and CDR2 YYNGEE. V shed 4 bases and J 3 bases; nucleotides not matched to a gene: 7. The CDR3 DNA reads as TGTGCCAGCAGCTCAGGGGGAGAAGGCTACGAGCAGTACTTC. This codes for CASSSGGEGYEQYF.

V usage is TRBV5-6 and J usage is TRBJ2-5; D is ambiguous. CDR1 SGHDT and CDR2 YYEEEE come from the germline V gene. Deletions cut 0 bases from V and 3 bases from J, with 9 bases between. The CDR3 is 14 amino acids. The CDR3 loop is CASSLGPQEETQYF. The CDR3 DNA sequence: TGTGCCAGCAGCTTGGGTCCTCAGGAAGAGACCCAGTACTTC.

The chain couples TRBV7-2 to TRBJ1-5; tentative D call: TRBD1 (5 bases). The germline gives CDR1 SGHTA, CDR2 FQGNSA. The V and J ends lost 2 bases and 6 bases respectively, with 17 bases between them. This CDR3 comprises 16 residues. The CDR3 protein is CASSLQRGDRGQPQHF. The CDR3 DNA follows: TGTGCCAGCAGCTTACAGCGGGGGGACCGCGGTCAGCCCCAGCATTTT.

The CDR3: CASSLVSVGANTGELFF. In DNA form, the CDR3 reads TGTGCCAGCAGCTTAGTTTCGGTCGGGGCGAACACCGGGGAGCTGTTTTTT. The chain carries TRBV7-2 and TRBJ2-2; possible D gene TRBD2, 5 bases. Trimming took off 1 base at V and 0 bases at J, with 12 bases between the two ends. CDR3 length: 17 amino acids. Per germline, CDR1 SGHTA and CDR2 FQGNSA.

This clone was recorded once. The chain joins TRBV19 to TRBJ1-5; 7 bases line up with TRBD1. There are 15 residues in the CDR3. V shed 7 bases and J 3 bases; nucleotides not matched to a gene: 9. Per germline, CDR1 LNHDA and CDR2 SQIVND (reference sequence). The CDR3 loop is CASTEDRRDNQPQHF. The CDR3 region has the DNA TGTGCCAGTACTGAGGACAGGCGCGACAATCAGCCCCAGCATTTT.

Only one count was recorded for this clone. The J gene is TRBJ1-5, the V gene TRBV6-4; no clear D gene. Trimming shortened V by 2 bases and J by 6 bases, and 8 bases separated the two germline ends. Germline lookup yields CDR1 MRHNA and CDR2 SNTAGT. CDR3 length equals 13 residues. The CDR3 loop reads CASSDRVGQPQHF. The DNA of the CDR3 is TGTGCCAGCAGTGACAGGGTTGGTCAGCCCCAGCATTTT.

CDR3 amino acids: CSASWLLPSTDTQYF. CDR3 DNA sequence: TGCAGTGCTAGTTGGCTTCTCCCCTCCACAGATACGCAGTATTTT. This chain joins TRBV20-1 and TRBJ2-3; D remains ambiguous. The V end was cut by 3 bases, the J end by 2 bases, with 15 bases between. There are 15 residues in the CDR3. CDR1 DFQATT and CDR2 SNEGSKA come from the germline V gene (reference sequence).

The J gene is TRBJ1-2, the V gene TRBV6-5; D gene unclear. Germline CDR1 MNHEY, CDR2 SVGAGI. V lost 6 bases and J lost 8, with 16 bases in between. The length of the CDR3 is 13 residues. In nucleotides, the CDR3 is TGTGCCAGCAGGACCGACCGGATGAAAGGCTACACCTTC. It is translated as CASRTDRMKGYTF.